The following is a T cell receptor (beta chain) sequence with its context. Its antigen is undetermined. The sample originates from a study of chemoradiotherapy in HPV16-positive cancers. TCRdb keeps only in-frame clones here, not all; method: immunoSEQ multiplex PCR. The repertoire holds a few hundred clones, with around nine tenths as singletons. Germline V gene lookup returns CDR1 SGHDN and CDR2 FVKESK. The V and J ends lost 4 bases and 4 bases respectively, with 7 bases between them. This CDR3 region has 12 residues. General study results and limits: HPV-specific T cells were functionally defined from only a couple of HPV16-positive patients. During treatment, candidate HPV-specific clones and E7-related motifs expanded in tumor.

Repeated repertoire sampling spanned the course of chemoradiotherapy. Sequencing was performed on tumor tissue, taken from a patient who underwent chemoradiotherapy. The TCR was taken from a human donor with HPV-associated anogenital cancer. V usage is TRBV14 and J usage is TRBJ1-2; unclear D gene. The CDR3 region has the DNA TGTGCCAGCAGCCTGGCGGGCTATGGCTACACCTTC. Protein: CASSLAGYGYTF.